These 28 T cell receptor beta chains were all obtained from the same sample, sequenced in a study of blood T cell repertoires in COVID-19. Clones were sequenced by immunoSEQ multiplex PCR, and TCRdb holds only the in-frame ones, with some missing. The sample consists of about 190,000 clones, approximately 88% of them appearing once. The specimen was PBMCs or T cells enriched from blood (not recorded which). The origin of the receptors is a woman aged 30 to 39 who had recovered from COVID-19.

The genes are TRBV11-2 and TRBJ2-7; 12 nucleotides match TRBD2. V gave up 4 bases and J gave up 2 bases; unmatched junction bases: 3. This CDR3 is 15 amino acids long. The germline V gene encodes CDR1 SGHAT and CDR2 FQNNGV. The CDR3 protein is CASSSTSGGPYEQYV. CDR3 in DNA: TGTGCCAGCAGCTCCACTAGCGGGGGGCCCTACGAGCAGTACGTC.

The rearrangement joins TRBV5-1 to TRBJ2-1, with D possibly TRBD2 on 5 matching bases. Germline-derived CDR1 and CDR2 are SGHRS and YFSETQ. CDR3 size: 11 residues. V gave up 2 bases and J gave up 12 bases, with 9 bases separating them. The CDR3 loop reads CASSFSRVQFF. DNA of the CDR3: TGCGCCAGCAGCTTTTCGCGGGTGCAGTTCTTC.

The V gene is TRBV24-1, the J gene TRBJ1-2; a possible D gene is TRBD1 (5 bases). This CDR3 region has 13 residues. V was shortened by 5 bases and J by 7 bases, with 13 bases between the two germline ends. The germline CDR1 and CDR2 sequences are KGHDR and SFDVKD. The CDR3, as DNA: TGTGCCACCAGTGGTAAGGGGCAGGGTGGCTACACCTTC. Its translation: CATSGKGQGGYTF.

The chain couples TRBV10-3 to TRBJ1-3, with 9 positions matching TRBD1. Germline CDR1 ENHRY, CDR2 SYGVKD. After removal of 6 bases from V and 4 bases from J, the junction contained 13 bases not matched to a gene. This CDR3 is 17 amino acids long. The CDR3 DNA reads TGTGCCATCAGGGACAGGGGATCTTGGGGGCCAGGAAACACCATATATTTT. It specifies CAIRDRGSWGPGNTIYF.

The genes are TRBV11-3 and TRBJ2-7; 11 bases map to TRBD2. Germline CDR1 reads SGHNT; CDR2 reads YENEEA. After removal of 4 bases from V and 10 bases from J, the junction contained 6 bases not matched to a gene. The CDR3 sequence is 13 residues long. The CDR3 loop is CASSYRTSGPQYF. The CDR3 DNA sequence: TGTGCCAGCAGCTATCGGACTAGCGGGCCTCAGTACTTC.

The rearrangement joins TRBV6-6 to TRBJ2-1; maybe TRBD2 (5 bases). Germline loops: CDR1 MNHNY, CDR2 SVGAGI (reference sequence). The CDR3 is made up of 17 amino acids. V was shortened by 5 bases and J by 0 bases, with 17 bases between the two germline ends. Written as DNA, the CDR3 is TGTGCCAGCAGTCCTCTTGGCGTGGGGAGCTCCTACAATGAGCAGTTCTTC. It specifies CASSPLGVGSSYNEQFF.

The V and J genes are TRBV7-9 and TRBJ1-6, with 11 bases aligning to TRBD1. The germline V gene has CDR1 SEHNR and CDR2 FQNEAQ (reference sequence). The trim removed 5 bases at V and 10 bases at J, leaving 7 bases unmatched. The length of the CDR3 is 15 residues. CDR3 nucleotides: TGTGCCAGCAGCCCTAGGACAGGGGGCGGATCACCCCTCCACTTT. It encodes CASSPRTGGGSPLHF.

This chain connects TRBV2 to TRBJ1-4, with TRBD1 as a possible D gene (5 bases). The germline V gene has CDR1 SNHLY and CDR2 FYNNEI. The V and J ends lost 6 bases and 7 bases respectively, with 18 bases between them. The CDR3 spans 15 residues. CDR3 sequence: CASSRPRGGSEKLFF. Here the CDR3 DNA reads TGTGCCAGCAGCCGCCCAAGGGGAGGGAGTGAAAAACTGTTTTTT.

The CDR3 reads CASSSRLPGSSYNSPLHF. The CDR3 DNA reads TGTGCCAGCAGCTCCCGACTCCCGGGGAGCTCCTATAATTCACCCCTCCACTTT. This chain connects TRBV3-1 (or the pseudogene TRBV3-2) to TRBJ1-6; D not resolved. V was shortened by 5 bases and J by 0 bases, with 17 bases between the two germline ends. This CDR3 is built from 18 residues. Germline CDR1 and CDR2: LGHDT and YNNKEL (reference sequence).

The rearrangement links TRBV19 to TRBJ2-3; 9 nucleotides agree with TRBD2. The CDR3 length is 14 residues. J lost 5 bases, V lost 3 bases, and 3 bases had no gene match. Germline-derived CDR1 and CDR2 are LNHDA and SQIVND (reference sequence). The DNA of the CDR3 is TGTGCCAGTAGTATGGGACTAGCTGGAGATACGCAGTATTTT. Protein: CASSMGLAGDTQYF. Full variable domain (missing parts from reference TRBV19 and TRBJ2-3): DGGITQSPKYLFRKEGQNVTLSCEQNLNHDAMYWYRQDPGQGLRLIYYSQIVNDFQKGDIAEGYSVSREKKESFPLTVTSAQKNPTAFYLCASSMGLAGDTQYFGPGTRLTVL.

This clone was recorded once. The genes are TRBV25-1 and TRBJ2-5; D gene unclear. Germline values: CDR1 MGHDK, CDR2 SYGVNS. The CDR3 is made up of 15 amino acids. V lost 1 base to trimming and J lost 5 bases, with 14 bases between them. The CDR3 spells CASSEFGSFRETQYF. The CDR3 nucleotides read TGTGCCAGCAGTGAATTTGGGTCCTTCAGGGAGACCCAGTACTTC.

The chain joins TRBV7-9 to TRBJ2-1, with 7 bases aligning to TRBD1. V lost 3 bases to trimming and J lost 9 bases; unmatched junction nucleotides: 5. The CDR3 totals 13 residues. Germline CDR1 SEHNR, CDR2 FQNEAQ (reference sequence). CDR3 in amino acids: CASSLGQLSEQFF. The CDR3 DNA follows: TGTGCCAGCAGCTTGGGACAGCTGTCTGAGCAGTTCTTC.

The rearrangement links TRBV5-4 to TRBJ1-1, with D unclear. The CDR3 has 14 residues. Trimming took 4 bases from V and 1 from J, leaving 11 bases between them. CDR1 and CDR2 (germline): SGHNT, YYREEE (reference sequence). CDR3 protein: CASSGGPTNTEAFF. The CDR3 coding sequence is TGTGCCAGCAGCGGAGGACCGACGAACACTGAAGCTTTCTTT.

This clone was counted a few times. V is TRBV7-2 and J is TRBJ2-1; D gene ambiguous. The CDR3 runs 17 residues. V gave up 6 bases and J gave up 0 bases, with 18 bases separating them. Germline CDR1 and CDR2: SGHTA and FQGNSA. This CDR3 reads CASRDLMAPSSYNEQFF. The CDR3 DNA reads TGTGCCAGCAGAGACTTGATGGCCCCGAGCTCCTACAATGAGCAGTTCTTC.

The J gene is TRBJ2-2, the V gene TRBV7-9; TRBD1 aligns across 8 bases. Germline CDR1 is SEHNR and CDR2 is FQNEAQ (reference sequence). J gave up 6 bases and V 2 bases, and 8 bases lay outside the gene matches. This CDR3 has 16 residues. The CDR3 DNA follows: TGTGCCAGCAGCTTACGGGCAGGGGGCGCAGCCGGGGAGCTGTTTTTT. Protein: CASSLRAGGAAGELFF.

The rearrangement links TRBV5-4 to TRBJ2-5; 7 bases are shared with TRBD2. The CDR3 covers 15 residues. Germline CDR1 and CDR2: SGHNT and YYREEE (reference sequence). V was clipped by 7 bases and J by 1 base; unmatched bases: 10. The CDR3 bases are TGTGCCAGCGGTTTCCTAGCGGAGGGCCAAGAGACCCAGTACTTC. It yields the protein CASGFLAEGQETQYF. Variable domain in full (rest from reference TRBV5-4 and TRBJ2-5): ETGVTQSPTHLIKTRGQQVTLRCSSQSGHNTVSWYQQALGQGPQFIFQYYREEENGRGNFPPRFSGLQFPNYSSELNVNALELDDSALYLCASGFLAEGQETQYFGPGTRLLVL.

The chain joins TRBV28 to TRBJ2-3; D not resolved. The ends were cut back, 4 bases at V and 6 bases at J, with 11 bases in the middle. This CDR3 contains 13 residues. Germline CDR1 is MDHEN and CDR2 is SYDVKM. The DNA of the CDR3 is TGTGCCAGCAGTTCCTCAGTATCCGATACGCAGTATTTT. It translates to CASSSSVSDTQYF.

The chain employs TRBV7-9 and TRBJ1-1; TRBD1 might be the D (6 bases). Trimming pared 4 bases from V and 2 bases from J, leaving 20 bases between. This CDR3 comprises 17 residues. Germline V gene lookup returns CDR1 SEHNR and CDR2 FQNEAQ (reference sequence). CDR3 sequence: CASSSTTLQGYNTEAFF. The DNA of the CDR3 is TGTGCCAGCAGCTCTACTACATTACAGGGATACAACACTGAAGCTTTCTTT. The complete variable domain, with remaining parts taken from reference TRBV7-9 and TRBJ1-1, reads DTGVSQNPRHKITKRGQNVTFRCDPISEHNRLYWYRQTLGQGPEFLTYFQNEAQLEKSRLLSDRFSAERPKGSFSTLEIQRTEQGDSAMYLCASSSTTLQGYNTEAFFGQGTRLTVV.

V gene TRBV10-3 combines with J gene TRBJ2-3; 14 positions match TRBD2. The length of the CDR3 is 17 residues. V lost 4 bases and J lost 1; bases outside the gene matches: 4. CDR1 and CDR2 (germline): ENHRY, SYGVKD. The CDR3 sequence: CAISGGTSGGRTDTQYF. CDR3 sequence (DNA): TGTGCCATCAGTGGCGGGACTAGCGGGGGCCGCACAGATACGCAGTATTTT.

The chain combines TRBV28 with TRBJ1-6, with D unclear. Germline CDR1 reads MDHEN; CDR2 reads SYDVKM. The CDR3 loop spans 16 amino acids. With 4 bases removed from V and 0 bases from J, the gap between germline ends came to 10 bases. CDR3: CASSSVASSYNSPLHF. CDR3 nucleotides: TGTGCCAGCAGTTCGGTCGCAAGCTCCTATAATTCACCCCTCCACTTT.

The chain combines TRBV9 with TRBJ2-7, with D maybe TRBD1 (5 bases). Deletions cut 4 bases from V and 6 bases from J, with 20 bases between. The CDR3 is 15 amino acids. Germline values: CDR1 SGDLS, CDR2 YYNGEE. The DNA of the CDR3 is TGTGCCAGCAGCCCCCGGCCCCAGGGCGGAATCGAGCAGTACTTC. Amino acid sequence: CASSPRPQGGIEQYF.

V and J are TRBV9 and TRBJ2-1, with a weak D call TRBD2 (5 bases). This CDR3 has 15 residues. Germline V gene lookup returns CDR1 SGDLS and CDR2 YYNGEE. V was cut by 0 bases and J by 8 bases, with 15 bases left in between. Here the CDR3 reads CASSVAPTRVDEQFF. CDR3 DNA sequence: TGTGCCAGCAGCGTAGCCCCCACTAGAGTTGATGAGCAGTTCTTC.

V usage is TRBV27 and J usage is TRBJ1-5, with TRBD1 matching 9 bases. Trimming cost V 4 bases and J 5 bases; bases outside gene matches: 12. Germline V gene data show CDR1 as MNHEY and CDR2 as SMNVEV (reference sequence). The CDR3 has 17 amino acids. In DNA, the CDR3 is TGTGCCAGCAGTTCTACGGGACAGGGAGGTATTCATCAGCCCCAGCATTTT. Its protein is CASSSTGQGGIHQPQHF.

This clone was seen just once. The genes are TRBV2 and TRBJ2-1; TRBD1 matches 7 bases. With V trimmed by 7 bases and J by 8 bases, 11 bases remained unmatched. Germline lookup yields CDR1 SNHLY and CDR2 FYNNEI. CDR3 length equals 14 residues. CDR3 sequence (DNA): TGTGCCAGCACTAGCTCGGGACAGAGGGATGAGCAGTTCTTC. It specifies CASTSSGQRDEQFF.

V usage is TRBV7-8 and J usage is TRBJ1-2; TRBD1 might be the D (6 bases). The CDR3 sequence is 17 residues long. Germline values: CDR1 SGHVS, CDR2 FQNEAQ. Trimming pared 0 bases from V and 3 bases from J, leaving 17 bases between. This CDR3 is CASSLAAVQGDHYGYTF. In DNA, the CDR3 is TGTGCCAGCAGCTTAGCGGCAGTACAGGGAGATCACTATGGCTACACCTTC.

The chain carries TRBV11-2 and TRBJ2-7, with D uncertain. The germline V gene encodes CDR1 SGHAT and CDR2 FQNNGV. Trimming shortened V by 5 bases and J by 0 bases, and 23 bases separated the two germline ends. The CDR3 covers 18 residues. CDR3 nucleotides: TGTGCCAGCAGCCCCAGTGAAAGTCGTACCGCGGTCTCCTACGAGCAGTACGTC. Amino acid sequence: CASSPSESRTAVSYEQYV.

The rearrangement joins TRBV3-1 (or the pseudogene TRBV3-2) to TRBJ1-6; weak D call: TRBD1 (5 bases). The CDR3 runs 16 residues. V was pared by 4 bases and J by 10 bases, with 20 bases between. Germline-derived CDR1 and CDR2 are LGHDT and YNNKEL (reference sequence). CDR3 amino acids: CASSPLRPTAGSPLHF. Here the CDR3 DNA reads TGTGCCAGCAGCCCCCTCAGGCCCACGGCAGGGTCACCCCTCCACTTT.

This chain uses TRBV24-1 with TRBJ2-7; TRBD2 matches 9 bases. This CDR3 is 16 amino acids long. CDR1 KGHDR and CDR2 SFDVKD come from the germline V gene. The junction had 10 bases not matched to a gene; V was cut back by 7 bases and J by 1 base. For the CDR3, the DNA is TGTGCCACCAGCCTCCCCCTAGCGGGGAGATCCTACGAGCAGTACGTC. The encoded protein is CATSLPLAGRSYEQYV.